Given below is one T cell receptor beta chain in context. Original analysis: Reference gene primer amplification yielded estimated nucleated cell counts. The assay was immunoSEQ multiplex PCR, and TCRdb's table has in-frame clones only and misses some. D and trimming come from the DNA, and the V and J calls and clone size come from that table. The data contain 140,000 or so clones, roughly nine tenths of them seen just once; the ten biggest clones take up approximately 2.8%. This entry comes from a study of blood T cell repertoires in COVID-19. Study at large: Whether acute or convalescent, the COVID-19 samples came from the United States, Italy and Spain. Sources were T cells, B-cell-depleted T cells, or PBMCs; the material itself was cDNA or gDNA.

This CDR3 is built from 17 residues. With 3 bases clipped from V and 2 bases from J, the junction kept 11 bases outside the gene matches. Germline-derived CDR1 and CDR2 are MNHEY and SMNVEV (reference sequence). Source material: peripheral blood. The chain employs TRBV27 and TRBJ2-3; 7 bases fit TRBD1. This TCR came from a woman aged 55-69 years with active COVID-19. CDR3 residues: CASSFAPPGQSTDTQYF. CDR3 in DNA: TGTGCCAGCAGTTTCGCGCCTCCGGGACAGTCCACAGATACGCAGTATTTT.